The present T cell receptor (beta chain) was sequenced within a study of control samples from healthy donors and cancer patients. This CDR3 is built from 16 residues. V was shortened by 4 bases and J by 4 bases, with 19 bases between the two germline ends. Germline V gene lookup returns CDR1 MNHNY and CDR2 SVGAGI (reference sequence). Repertoires were generated with immunoSEQ multiplex PCR, while TCRdb's copy carries only in-frame clones and drops some. The top ten hold about 2.4% of the sample, which has fewer than 60,000 clones, 95% seen once. This TCR came from a young man in good health. The sequenced sample was blood. J is TRBJ1-1 and V is TRBV6-6; no clear D. CDR3 bases: TGTGCCAGCAGTTTAAAACTACCGGCAGCCGGCACTGAAGCTTTCTTT. Residues: CASSLKLPAAGTEAFF.